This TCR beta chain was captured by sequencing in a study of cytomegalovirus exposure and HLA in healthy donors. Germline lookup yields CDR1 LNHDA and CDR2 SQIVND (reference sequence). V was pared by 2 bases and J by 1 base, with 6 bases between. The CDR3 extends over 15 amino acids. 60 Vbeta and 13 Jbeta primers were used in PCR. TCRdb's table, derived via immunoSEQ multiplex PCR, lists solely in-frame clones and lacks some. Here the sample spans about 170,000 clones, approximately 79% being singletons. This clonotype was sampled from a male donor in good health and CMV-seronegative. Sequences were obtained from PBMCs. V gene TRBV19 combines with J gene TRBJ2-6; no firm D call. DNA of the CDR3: TGTGCCAGTAGTATAATTACATCTGGGGCCAACGTCCTGACTTTC. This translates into CASSIITSGANVLTF. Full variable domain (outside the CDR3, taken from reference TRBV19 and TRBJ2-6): DGGITQSPKYLFRKEGQNVTLSCEQNLNHDAMYWYRQDPGQGLRLIYYSQIVNDFQKGDIAEGYSVSREKKESFPLTVTSAQKNPTAFYLCASSIITSGANVLTFGAGSRLTVL.